Each of the 21 T cell receptor beta chains below was sequenced from the same sample in a study of sequential checkpoint blockade in melanoma. Documented treatment: randomized to nivolumab then ipilimumab (arm A) or the reverse (arm B). Here immunoSEQ multiplex PCR was the method, and the copy in TCRdb shows in-frame clones only, minus some. Of approximately 22,000 clones listed, about two thirds were seen once; the top ten hold about 20%. The sequencing here drew on CD8+ T cells sorted from blood (inferred from file names), taken from a patient given nivolumab and ipilimumab in sequence. These receptor sequences come from a human donor with melanoma.

The chain has TRBV7-8 and TRBJ1-1; 7 bases are shared with TRBD1. Germline values: CDR1 SGHVS, CDR2 FQNEAQ. Trimming cost V 5 bases and J 4 bases; bases outside gene matches: 10. The CDR3 consists of 15 residues. CDR3 nucleotide sequence: TGTGCCAGCAGCCAAGCGACAGGGATCGGCACTGAAGCTTTCTTT. It is translated as CASSQATGIGTEAFF.

About this clone: The junction departs from germline at one end; a sequencing error may be responsible. The gene calls are TRBV14 and TRBJ1-2; 7 bases map to TRBD1. The CDR3 runs to 16 residues. Germline V lookup: CDR1 SGHDN, CDR2 FVKESK. The CDR3 loop is CASGHTTGAFNYGYTF. The CDR3 DNA reads as TGTGCCAGCGGCCATACCACAGGGGCTTTCAACTATGGCTACACCTTC.

This clone turned up a few times. The rearrangement joins TRBV13 to TRBJ2-4, with D uncertain. Looked up from germline, CDR1 is PRHDT and CDR2 is FYEKMQ (reference sequence). Deletions cut 4 bases from V and 5 bases from J, with 12 bases between. The CDR3 length is 14 residues. The CDR3 sequence is CASSSQVYENIQYF. The CDR3, as DNA: TGTGCCAGCAGCTCCCAGGTATATGAAAACATTCAGTACTTC.

This clone was detected only once. V gene TRBV6-4 combines with J gene TRBJ2-7; possibly TRBD1 for D (6 bases). Germline loops: CDR1 MRHNA, CDR2 SNTAGT. This CDR3 has 11 amino acids. Trimming left V 3 bases short and J 12 bases short, with 12 bases between. CDR3 bases: TGTGCCAGCAGTGAGGGGGCTCGCCGGTACGTC. It yields the protein CASSEGARRYV.

The chain has TRBV4-1 and TRBJ2-3; possible D gene TRBD2, 6 bases. CDR1 is MGHRA, CDR2 YSYEKL, per germline. Trimming shortened V by 0 bases and J by 4 bases, and 17 bases separated the two germline ends. There are 17 residues in the CDR3. The CDR3 protein is CASSQDPFYGGADTQYF. DNA of the CDR3: TGCGCCAGCAGCCAAGATCCTTTTTACGGGGGTGCAGATACGCAGTATTTT.

The genes are TRBV6-4 and TRBJ2-3; 8 bases match TRBD2. This CDR3 contains 16 residues. Germline-derived CDR1 and CDR2 are MRHNA and SNTAGT. The junction had 7 bases not matched to a gene; V was cut back by 3 bases and J by 2 bases. The CDR3 sequence is CASSESGGVPTDTQYF. CDR3 nucleotides: TGTGCCAGCAGTGAATCGGGGGGGGTGCCCACAGATACGCAGTATTTT.

The chain joins TRBV5-6 to TRBJ2-1; 12 positions agree with TRBD2. Germline V gene data show CDR1 as SGHDT and CDR2 as YYEEEE. V was pared by 2 bases and J by 12 bases, with 6 bases of the junction left unmatched. This CDR3 spans 14 amino acids. The CDR3 loop is CASSLLAGGRGQFF. In DNA form, the CDR3 reads TGTGCCAGCAGCTTACTAGCGGGGGGCAGGGGGCAGTTCTTC.

The chain recombines TRBV5-4 with TRBJ1-2; 7 positions match TRBD1. The CDR3 spans 15 residues. V was clipped by 4 bases and J by 4 bases; unmatched bases: 10. Germline V gene data show CDR1 as SGHNT and CDR2 as YYREEE (reference sequence). CDR3 residues: CASSPGTASSYGYTF. CDR3 bases: TGTGCCAGCAGCCCGGGGACAGCCTCCTCCTATGGCTACACCTTC.

The chain joins TRBV7-9 to TRBJ2-7; TRBD1 aligns across 7 bases. V lost 5 bases to trimming and J lost 5 bases; unmatched junction nucleotides: 6. This CDR3 region has 13 residues. The germline V gene has CDR1 SEHNR and CDR2 FQNEAQ (reference sequence). CDR3 protein: CASSPNQGDEQYF. In nucleotides, the CDR3 is TGTGCCAGCAGCCCAAATCAGGGGGACGAGCAGTACTTC. Based on the CDR3 plus reference TRBV7-9 and TRBJ2-7, the full variable domain is DTGVSQNPRHKITKRGQNVTFRCDPISEHNRLYWYRQTLGQGPEFLTYFQNEAQLEKSRLLSDRFSAERPKGSFSTLEIQRTEQGDSAMYLCASSPNQGDEQYFGPGTRLTVT.

The J gene is TRBJ1-2, the V gene TRBV27; no firm D call. CDR3 length: 12 amino acids. Trimming removed 6 bases at V and 10 bases at J, with 15 bases between. Per germline, CDR1 MNHEY and CDR2 SMNVEV (reference sequence). This chain's CDR3 is CASREGFNVYTF. The DNA for the CDR3 is TGTGCCAGCAGGGAGGGATTCAATGTCTACACCTTC.

This sequence joins TRBV28 and TRBJ1-5; D uncertain. The CDR3 has 13 residues. Germline V gene lookup returns CDR1 MDHEN and CDR2 SYDVKM. Trimming pared 2 bases from V and 0 bases from J, leaving 2 bases between. In DNA form, the CDR3 reads TGTGCCAGCAGTTTACATAGCAATCAGCCCCAGCATTTT. Translation: CASSLHSNQPQHF.

This clone turned up a few times. This chain connects TRBV5-4 to TRBJ2-7, with a possible D match to TRBD1 (5 bases). The CDR3 length is 14 residues. Germline CDR1 SGHNT, CDR2 YYREEE (reference sequence). The ends were cut back, 1 base at V and 2 bases at J, with 10 bases in the middle. CDR3: CASSLNRRTYEQYF. In nucleotides, the CDR3 is TGTGCCAGCAGCTTGAACAGGAGAACCTACGAGCAGTACTTC.

V and J are TRBV5-4 and TRBJ2-5; 10 bases agree with TRBD2. Germline V lookup: CDR1 SGHNT, CDR2 YYREEE (reference sequence). The CDR3 extends over 15 amino acids. The J segment lost 5 bases and the V segment lost 0 bases, leaving 4 bases of the junction unmatched. The CDR3: CASSLGLAGVETQYF. The CDR3 DNA is TGTGCCAGCAGCTTGGGGCTAGCGGGGGTGGAGACCCAGTACTTC.

V gene TRBV6-1 combines with J gene TRBJ1-4; D possibly corresponds to TRBD1 (5 bases). CDR3 length: 14 residues. V lost 6 bases, J lost 7 bases, and 15 bases lay in between. From germline, CDR1 is MNHNS and CDR2 SASEGT. The CDR3 spells CASRSREGLEKLFF. The CDR3 DNA reads TGTGCCAGCAGATCCCGGGAGGGGCTTGAAAAACTGTTTTTT.

This clone was picked up one time. The chain has TRBV15 and TRBJ2-4; D is uncertain. Looked up from germline, CDR1 is LNHNV and CDR2 is YYDKDF (reference sequence). Trimming cost V 4 bases and J 0 bases, with 4 bases left between them. The CDR3 spans 13 residues. The CDR3 loop is CATSNRAKNIQYF. In DNA form, the CDR3 reads TGTGCCACCAGCAACAGAGCCAAAAACATTCAGTACTTC.

This clone appeared once. The CDR3 protein is CASSTRQGIDTEAFF. As DNA, the CDR3 is TGTGCCAGCAGTACCCGACAGGGGATTGACACTGAAGCTTTCTTT. The chain combines TRBV27 with TRBJ1-1; 8 bases align to TRBD1. V lost 5 bases, J lost 3 bases, and 8 bases stayed unmatched. This CDR3 contains 15 residues. CDR1 and CDR2 from the germline V gene are MNHEY and SMNVEV (reference sequence).

This chain connects TRBV5-8 to TRBJ2-7, with D perhaps TRBD2 (6 bases). The germline V gene has CDR1 SGHTS and CDR2 YDEGEE. The ends were cut back, 3 bases at V and 3 bases at J, with 16 bases in the middle. The CDR3 extends over 15 amino acids. CDR3 sequence reads: CASSSGGGGFYEQYV. In DNA form, the CDR3 reads TGTGCCAGCAGCTCCGGGGGTGGGGGTTTCTACGAGCAGTACGTC.

The chain links TRBV27 to TRBJ2-1; D may be TRBD1 (6 bases). Germline assignment: CDR1 MNHEY and CDR2 SMNVEV (reference sequence). This CDR3 contains 14 residues. V lost 4 bases and J lost 4, with 11 bases in between. CDR3 sequence: CASSSRQVYNEQFF. CDR3 coding DNA: TGTGCCAGCAGTTCCCGACAGGTTTACAATGAGCAGTTCTTC.

The rearrangement links TRBV11-2 to TRBJ2-3; 7 positions agree with TRBD1. There are 16 residues in the CDR3. Germline-derived CDR1 and CDR2 are SGHAT and FQNNGV. V was clipped by 5 bases and J by 4 bases; unmatched bases: 12. The CDR3 coding sequence is TGTGCCAGCAGCACACACCGGGACAGCTCCGCAGATACGCAGTATTTT. This codes for CASSTHRDSSADTQYF.

The chain couples TRBV5-1 to TRBJ2-7; D is uncertain. CDR1 is SGHRS, CDR2 YFSETQ, per germline. Trimming cost V 3 bases and J 3 bases, with 10 bases left between them. This CDR3 contains 13 residues. CDR3 in DNA: TGCGCCAGCAGCTCCAGACTGAACTACGAGCAGTACTTC. Encoded protein: CASSSRLNYEQYF.

This clone was seen a few times. The rearrangement links TRBV5-4 to TRBJ1-1; no reliable D call. V lost 4 bases, J lost 0 bases, and 10 bases lay in between. CDR1 and CDR2 (germline): SGHNT, YYREEE (reference sequence). The CDR3 has 14 amino acids. In nucleotides, the CDR3 is TGTGCCAGCAGCGGACTGAACATGAACACTGAAGCTTTCTTT. Translating gives CASSGLNMNTEAFF.